Listed here are 17 T cell receptor beta chains from one sample, sequenced in a study of T cell responses to AZD1222 COVID-19 vaccine. Assay: immunoSEQ multiplex PCR; the TCRdb copy retains only in-frame clones and omits some. The table shows over 150,000 clones, with approximately 90% occurring only once. The source was peripheral blood, collected on day 0 of AZD1222 vaccination. The receptors stem from an adult in good health.

The chain carries TRBV11-2 and TRBJ1-6; 7 nucleotides align to TRBD1. In germline, CDR1 is SGHAT, CDR2 FQNNGV. Trimming at V came to 6 bases and at J to 8 bases, leaving 4 bases not matched to a gene. This CDR3 comprises 13 residues. The CDR3: CASRVGGDSPLHF. DNA of the CDR3: TGTGCCAGCAGGGTAGGGGGCGATTCACCCCTCCACTTT.

The gene calls are TRBV18 and TRBJ2-5; TRBD1 agrees at 7 bases. This CDR3 region has 15 residues. Germline CDR1 KGHSH, CDR2 LQKENI. V shed 2 bases, J shed 5 bases, and the junction held 8 bases outside the gene matches. The chain's CDR3 is CASSPRTGLWETQYF. CDR3 DNA: TGTGCCAGCTCACCAAGGACAGGCCTTTGGGAGACCCAGTACTTC.

V and J are TRBV5-1 and TRBJ2-2, with D unresolved. The CDR3 covers 15 residues. The V and J ends lost 1 base and 0 bases respectively, with 7 bases between them. Germline CDR1 reads SGHRS; CDR2 reads YFSETQ. In nucleotides, the CDR3 is TGCGCCAGCAGCTTGCCCAGCGCGAACACCGGGGAGCTGTTTTTT. It specifies CASSLPSANTGELFF.

This chain links TRBV6-5 with TRBJ1-1; D may be TRBD1 (6 bases). CDR3 length equals 11 residues. Germline lookup yields CDR1 MNHEY and CDR2 SVGAGI. V gave up 7 bases and J gave up 5 bases, with 8 bases separating them. CDR3 amino acids: CASKGGTEAFF. CDR3 coding DNA: TGTGCCAGCAAAGGGGGGACTGAAGCTTTCTTT.

With respect to this clone: Other DNA sequences in this specimen translate into the identical CDR3. The chain uses TRBV2 and TRBJ1-5, with TRBD1 identical over 7 bases. V trimming: 6 bases; J trimming: 0 bases; junction bases outside the gene matches: 5. The CDR3 sequence is 15 residues long. Germline values: CDR1 SNHLY, CDR2 FYNNEI. The CDR3 DNA reads TGTGCCAGCAGACGGACAGGTAATAGCAATCAGCCCCAGCATTTT. Protein sequence: CASRRTGNSNQPQHF.

The genes are TRBV5-1 and TRBJ2-2, with a tentative D call TRBD2 (5 bases). Germline V gives CDR1 SGHRS, CDR2 YFSETQ. The CDR3 sequence is 15 residues long. With 6 bases removed from V and 1 base from J, the gap between germline ends came to 13 bases. The CDR3 sequence: CASTPTGGNTGELFF. The CDR3 nucleotides read TGCGCCAGCACCCCGACCGGAGGGAACACCGGGGAGCTGTTTTTT.

The J gene is TRBJ2-7, the V gene TRBV5-4; 7 bases map to TRBD2. V lost 3 bases to trimming and J lost 2 bases; unmatched junction nucleotides: 8. This CDR3 has 15 residues. Germline-derived CDR1 and CDR2 are SGHNT and YYREEE (reference sequence). CDR3 sequence reads: CASSSELASTYEQYF. The CDR3 nucleotides read TGTGCCAGCAGCTCCGAACTAGCGTCTACCTACGAGCAGTACTTC.

This chain uses TRBV9 with TRBJ2-7; D possibly uses TRBD1 or TRBD2 (5 bases each). V was cut by 1 base and J by 2 bases, with 10 bases left in between. CDR3 length: 14 residues. Germline CDR1 reads SGDLS; CDR2 reads YYNGEE. CDR3 nucleotide sequence: TGTGCCAGCAGCGTATTCAGGGAGCCCTACGAGCAGTACTTC. Amino acids: CASSVFREPYEQYF.

As DNA, the CDR3 is TGTGCCAGCTCACCAAGCGCAGATACGCAGTATTTT. Translating it yields CASSPSADTQYF. The rearrangement joins TRBV18 to TRBJ2-3; D not certain. V dropped 2 bases and J dropped 4 bases, with 4 bases sitting between them. CDR3 length: 12 amino acids. Germline lookup yields CDR1 KGHSH and CDR2 LQKENI.

The rearrangement uses TRBV27 and TRBJ1-2; maybe TRBD1 (5 bases). Germline V gene lookup returns CDR1 MNHEY and CDR2 SMNVEV (reference sequence). This CDR3 is built from 12 residues. Trimming removed 2 bases from V and 7 bases from J, with 8 bases in between. CDR3 sequence (DNA): TGTGCCAGCAGTTTACCGGGGGGTGGCTACACCTTC. Protein sequence: CASSLPGGGYTF.

This clone appeared a single time. The chain combines TRBV18 with TRBJ1-1; 9 nucleotides match TRBD1. CDR3 length: 15 residues. In germline, CDR1 is KGHSH, CDR2 LQKENI. V was pared by 4 bases and J by 7 bases, with 10 bases of the junction left unmatched. CDR3 sequence (DNA): TGTGCCAGCTCACAGCCGGGGACAGGGAGGCATGAAGCTTTCTTT. Protein: CASSQPGTGRHEAFF.

The V call is TRBV2, the J call TRBJ2-7; 7 nucleotides align to TRBD1. CDR1 and CDR2 (germline): SNHLY, FYNNEI. The CDR3 loop spans 14 amino acids. J lost 7 bases, V lost 5 bases, and 11 bases had no gene match. DNA of the CDR3: TGTGCCAGCAGTCCAAGGACAGGCCCAAGGGAGCAGTACTTC. Amino acid sequence: CASSPRTGPREQYF.

The CDR3, as DNA: TGTGCCAGCATAATGTTCGGGACCCAGTACTTC. This translates into CASIMFGTQYF. The rearrangement uses TRBV28 and TRBJ2-5; D gene ambiguous. V was pared by 7 bases and J by 7 bases, with 10 bases between. The CDR3 consists of 11 residues. Germline assignment: CDR1 MDHEN and CDR2 SYDVKM. Combining the CDR3 with reference TRBV28 and TRBJ2-5 gives the whole variable domain DVKVTQSSRYLVKRTGEKVFLECVQDMDHENMFWYRQDPGLGLRLIYFSYDVKMKEKGDIPEGYSVSREKKERFSLILESASTNQTSMYLCASIMFGTQYFGPGTRLLVL.

The chain is built from TRBV7-9 and TRBJ1-4; unclear D gene. From germline, CDR1 is SEHNR and CDR2 FQNEAQ (reference sequence). V shed 5 bases and J shed 0 bases, with 13 bases lying between them. This CDR3 has 16 amino acids. CDR3 region: CASSGRRAATNEKLFF. The CDR3, as DNA: TGTGCCAGCAGCGGACGACGGGCGGCAACTAATGAAAAACTGTTTTTT.

The chain employs TRBV19 and TRBJ1-5; D ambiguous. Germline values: CDR1 LNHDA, CDR2 SQIVND (reference sequence). V was clipped by 3 bases and J by 7 bases, with 13 bases between them. This CDR3 has 14 amino acids. The CDR3 nucleotides read TGTGCCAGTAGTATCGATAACCCTGGACAGCCCCAGCATTTT. Its translation is CASSIDNPGQPQHF.

The chain recombines TRBV4-2 with TRBJ2-3; 8 nucleotides align to TRBD2. J was trimmed by 1 base and V by 1 base; bases with no gene match: 1. CDR3 length equals 15 residues. Germline assignment: CDR1 LGHNA and CDR2 YNFKEQ. CDR3 DNA: TGTGCCAGCAGCCAAGCGGGAGGGGGCACAGATACGCAGTATTTT. As protein: CASSQAGGGTDTQYF.

V usage is TRBV4-2 and J usage is TRBJ2-1; D is unresolved. This CDR3 has 15 amino acids. CDR1 is LGHNA, CDR2 YNFKEQ, per germline. V lost 0 bases, J lost 4 bases, and 10 bases lay in between. CDR3 in amino acids: CASSQDLAAYNEQFF. CDR3 nucleotide sequence: TGTGCCAGCAGCCAAGATTTGGCGGCTTACAATGAGCAGTTCTTC.